The clone carrying this T cell receptor (beta chain) turned up a few times. V lost 7 bases, J lost 2 bases, and 15 bases lay in between. Germline V gene lookup returns CDR1 SNHLY and CDR2 FYNNEI. CDR3 length equals 14 residues. This record comes from a study of T cell responses to AZD1222 COVID-19 vaccine. Measured with immunoSEQ multiplex PCR; TCRdb has only the in-frame clones, and not every one. The table records roughly 140,000 clones, about nine tenths of them present only once. The sequences come from peripheral blood, collected on day 0 of MenACWY control vaccination. The source is an adult in good health. This chain connects TRBV2 to TRBJ2-7; D not certain. The DNA for the CDR3 is TGTGCCAGCACCGAAGGTCGGATACCCTACGAGCAGTACTTC. Amino acids: CASTEGRIPYEQYF.